Described below is a single TCR beta chain sequence and its context. The antigen is unknown. There are 15 residues in the CDR3. Germline values: CDR1 MNHNS, CDR2 SASEGT. Trimming removed 2 bases at V and 0 bases at J, with 11 bases between. This record comes from a study of chemoradiotherapy in HPV16-positive cancers. Points from the study as a whole: In HPV16-positive patients, HPV-responsive T-cell expansion tracked better recurrence-free survival. Candidate HPV-specific clones and E7-related TCR motifs grew in tumor during treatment.

Produced via immunoSEQ multiplex PCR; TCRdb's table is partial and in-frame only. This table has approximately 27,000 clones, more than 75% appearing once. The specimen comprised blood, sampled from a patient who underwent chemoradiotherapy. This TCR came from a human donor with HPV-associated anogenital cancer. V and J are TRBV6-1 and TRBJ2-7, with a weak D call TRBD1 (5 bases). Here the CDR3 DNA reads TGTGCCAGCAGTGAATTGAATGACAGCTCCTACGAGCAGTACTTC. It is translated as CASSELNDSSYEQYF.